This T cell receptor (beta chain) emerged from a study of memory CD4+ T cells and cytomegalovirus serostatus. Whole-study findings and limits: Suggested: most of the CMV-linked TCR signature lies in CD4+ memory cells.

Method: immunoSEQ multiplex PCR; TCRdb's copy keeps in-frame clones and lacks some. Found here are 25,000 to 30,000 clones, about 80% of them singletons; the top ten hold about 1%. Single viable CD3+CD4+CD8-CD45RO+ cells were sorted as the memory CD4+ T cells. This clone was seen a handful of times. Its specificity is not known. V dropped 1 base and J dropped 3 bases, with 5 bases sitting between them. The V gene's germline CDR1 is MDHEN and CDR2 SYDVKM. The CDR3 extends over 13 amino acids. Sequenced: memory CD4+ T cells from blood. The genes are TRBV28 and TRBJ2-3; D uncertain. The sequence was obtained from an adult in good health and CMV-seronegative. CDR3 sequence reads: CASSLFRTDTQYF. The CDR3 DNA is TGTGCCAGCAGTTTATTTAGGACAGATACGCAGTATTTT.